This T cell receptor (beta chain) was sequenced during a study of blood T cells in healthy people across ages. Study-wide background: About one barcoded beta molecule was captured per two T cells (by template switching). Study-level results: When set beside aged donors, long-lived donors presented more naive CD4+ cells and higher diversity.

Notes on this clonotype: Its antigen is not known.

Next came a second PCR, run for about 6 to 11 cycles, which used a sample-barcoded 5' primer along with a J-beta primer mix. From the 5' RACE reads, TCRdb called clonotypes with MiXCR, one entry per CDR3 protein. Among over a million distinct CDR3 sequences, 42% were seen once, and the ten largest hold less than 5%. CDR3 size: 16 residues. The germline V gene encodes CDR1 DFQATT and CDR2 SNEGSKA (reference sequence). V gave up 5 bases and J gave up 5 bases, with 21 bases separating them. Donors each provided roughly 11 milliliters of peripheral blood. This receptor was taken from a woman younger than 30 in good health. The chain couples TRBV20-1 to TRBJ2-2; TRBD1 is a possible D gene (5 bases). What was sequenced was blood. CDR3 sequence (DNA): TGCAGTGCTGGGGCAAAGTCAGGGATGAGGACCGGGGAGCTGTTTTTT. As protein: CSAGAKSGMRTGELFF.